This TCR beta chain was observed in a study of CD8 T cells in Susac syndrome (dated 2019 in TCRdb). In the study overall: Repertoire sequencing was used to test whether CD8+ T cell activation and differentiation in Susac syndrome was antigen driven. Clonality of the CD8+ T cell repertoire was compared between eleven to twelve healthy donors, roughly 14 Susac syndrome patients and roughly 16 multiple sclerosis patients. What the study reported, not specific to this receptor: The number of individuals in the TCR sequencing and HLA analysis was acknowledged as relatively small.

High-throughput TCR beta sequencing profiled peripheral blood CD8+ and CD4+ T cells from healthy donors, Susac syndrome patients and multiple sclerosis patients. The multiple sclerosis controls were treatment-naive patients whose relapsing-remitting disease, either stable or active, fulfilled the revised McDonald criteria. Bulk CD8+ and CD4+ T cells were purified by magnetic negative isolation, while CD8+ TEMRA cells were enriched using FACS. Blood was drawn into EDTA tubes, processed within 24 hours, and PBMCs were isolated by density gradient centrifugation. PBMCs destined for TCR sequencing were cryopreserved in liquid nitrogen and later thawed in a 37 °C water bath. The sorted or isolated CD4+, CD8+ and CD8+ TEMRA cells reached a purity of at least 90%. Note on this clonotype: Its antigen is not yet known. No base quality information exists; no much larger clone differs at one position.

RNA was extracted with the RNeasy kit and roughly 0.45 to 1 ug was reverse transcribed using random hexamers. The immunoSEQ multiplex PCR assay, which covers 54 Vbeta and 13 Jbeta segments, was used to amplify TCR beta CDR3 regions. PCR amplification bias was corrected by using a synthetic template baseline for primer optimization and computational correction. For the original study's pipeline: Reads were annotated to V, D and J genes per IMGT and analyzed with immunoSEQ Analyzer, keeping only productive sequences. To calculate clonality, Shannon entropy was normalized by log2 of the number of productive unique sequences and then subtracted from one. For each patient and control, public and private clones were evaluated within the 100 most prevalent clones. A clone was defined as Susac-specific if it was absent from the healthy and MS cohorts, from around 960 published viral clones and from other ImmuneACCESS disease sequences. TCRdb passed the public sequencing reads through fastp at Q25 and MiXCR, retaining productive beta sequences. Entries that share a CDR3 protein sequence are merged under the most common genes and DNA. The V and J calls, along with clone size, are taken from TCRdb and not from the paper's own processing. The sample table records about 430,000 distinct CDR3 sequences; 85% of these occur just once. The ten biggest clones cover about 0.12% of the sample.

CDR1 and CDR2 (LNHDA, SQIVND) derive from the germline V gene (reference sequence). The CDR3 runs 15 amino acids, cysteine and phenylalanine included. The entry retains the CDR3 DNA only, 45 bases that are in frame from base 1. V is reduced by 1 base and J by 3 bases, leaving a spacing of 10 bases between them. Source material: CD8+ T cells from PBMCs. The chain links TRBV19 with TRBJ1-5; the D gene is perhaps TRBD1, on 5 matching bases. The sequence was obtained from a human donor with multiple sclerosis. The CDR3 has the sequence CASSIGEGTNQPQHF. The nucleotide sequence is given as TGTGCCAGTAGTATAGGTGAGGGGACCAATCAGCCCCAGCATTTT.